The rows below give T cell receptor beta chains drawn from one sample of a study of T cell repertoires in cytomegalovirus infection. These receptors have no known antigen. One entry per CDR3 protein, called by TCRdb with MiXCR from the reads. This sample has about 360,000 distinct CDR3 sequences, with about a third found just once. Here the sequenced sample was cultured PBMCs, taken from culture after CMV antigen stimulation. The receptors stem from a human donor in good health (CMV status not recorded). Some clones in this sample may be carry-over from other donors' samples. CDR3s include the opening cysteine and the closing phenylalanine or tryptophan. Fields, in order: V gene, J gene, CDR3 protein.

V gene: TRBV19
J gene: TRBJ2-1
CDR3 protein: CASAGLAYNEQFF

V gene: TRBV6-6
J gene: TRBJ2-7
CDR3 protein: CASSYWDRSYEQYF

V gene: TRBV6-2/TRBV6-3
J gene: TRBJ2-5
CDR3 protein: CASGQSQETQYF

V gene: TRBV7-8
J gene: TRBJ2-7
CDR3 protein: CASSSLQGNSEQYF

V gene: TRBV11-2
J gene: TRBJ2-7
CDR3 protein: CASSPGTGFYEQYF

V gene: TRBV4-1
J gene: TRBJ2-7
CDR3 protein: CASSQQGGYEQYF

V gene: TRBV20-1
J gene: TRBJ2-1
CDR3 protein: CSASRDSVYNEQFF

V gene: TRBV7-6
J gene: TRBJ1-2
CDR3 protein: CASSPLGDGYTF

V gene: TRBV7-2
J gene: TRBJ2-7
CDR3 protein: CASSLHGIDSYEQYF

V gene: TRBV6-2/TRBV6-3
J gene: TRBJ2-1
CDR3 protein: CASFIGLAGHNEQFF

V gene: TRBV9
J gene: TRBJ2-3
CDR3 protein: CASSGHTDTQYF

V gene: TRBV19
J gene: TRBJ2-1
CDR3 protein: CASSSSSGNHNEQFF

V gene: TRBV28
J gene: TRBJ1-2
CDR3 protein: CASSLNKHHGYTF

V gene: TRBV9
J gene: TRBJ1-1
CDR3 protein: CASSPPSGRTGAFF

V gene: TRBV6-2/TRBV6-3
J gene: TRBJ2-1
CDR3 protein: CASSYEGSGREFF

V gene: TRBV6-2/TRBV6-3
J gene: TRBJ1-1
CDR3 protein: CASSTYRQGGTEAFF

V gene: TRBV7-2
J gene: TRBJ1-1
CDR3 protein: CASSPGLTPEAFF

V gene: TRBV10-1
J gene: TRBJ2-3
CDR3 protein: CASSESSSTDTQYF

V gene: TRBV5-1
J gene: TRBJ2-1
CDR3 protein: CASSPQPTFSYNEQFF

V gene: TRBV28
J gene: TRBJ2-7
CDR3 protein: CASSPQGVGPANPSYEQYF

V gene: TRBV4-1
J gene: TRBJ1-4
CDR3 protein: CASSFWGHNNEKLFF

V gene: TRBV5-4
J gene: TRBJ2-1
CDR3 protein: CASSPEGGLAAYNEQFF

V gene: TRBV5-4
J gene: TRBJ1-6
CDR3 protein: CASSRGTGGNSPLHF

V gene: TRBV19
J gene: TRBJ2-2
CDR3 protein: CASSPGLHTGELFF

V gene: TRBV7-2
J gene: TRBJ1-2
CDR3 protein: CAGSPSGQIGYTF

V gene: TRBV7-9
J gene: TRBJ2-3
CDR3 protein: CASSSTENKHGGLTDTQYF

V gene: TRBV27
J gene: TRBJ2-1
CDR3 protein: CASSLRGPYNEQFF

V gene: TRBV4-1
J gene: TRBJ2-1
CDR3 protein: CASSQLESGYNEQFF

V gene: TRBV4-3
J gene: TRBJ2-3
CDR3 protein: CASRKDTQYF